Below, 15 T cell receptor beta chains from the same sample are listed, as sequenced in a study of patients and donors after allogeneic stem cell transplantation. TCRdb itself ran the RT-PCR reads through MiXCR, one entry per CDR3 protein. The sample yields 400,000 to 500,000 distinct CDR3 sequences, 16% seen once. What was sequenced was blood, either unsorted or a sorted T cell fraction (not recorded which). The receptors shown here come from a human donor who was either an allogeneic HSCT recipient or a stem cell or donor lymphocyte infusion donor (not recorded which). It is not recorded whose cells these are; they may come from a transplant donor.

A few counts support this clonotype. The chain has TRBV9 and TRBJ1-2; D unclear. V lost 3 bases and J 4 bases, leaving 16 bases between the germline ends. Looked up from germline, CDR1 is SGDLS and CDR2 is YYNGEE. This CDR3 contains 15 residues. The chain's CDR3 is CASSGSRGTSYGYTF. As DNA, the CDR3 is TGTGCCAGCAGCGGGTCTCGTGGAACTTCCTATGGCTACACCTTC.

This clonotype was seen at least ten times. The chain has TRBV12-3 or TRBV12-4 and TRBJ2-2; D call uncertain. Trimming removed 6 bases from V and 3 bases from J, with 8 bases in between. The CDR3 spans 13 residues. The CDR3 is CASSPPYTGELFF. The CDR3 nucleotides read TGTGCCAGCAGCCCCCCGTACACCGGGGAGCTGTTTTTT.

This chain connects TRBV27 to TRBJ2-6; 8 bases fit TRBD1. The CDR3 runs to 20 residues. V was pared by 5 bases and J by 0 bases, with 15 bases of the junction left unmatched. Germline CDR1 reads MNHEY; CDR2 reads SMNVEV (reference sequence). The CDR3 DNA is TGTGCCAGCAGTACACAATCCGGGACAGGCTCTTACTCTGGGGCCAACGTCCTGACTTTC. Protein sequence: CASSTQSGTGSYSGANVLTF.

This clonotype has only a few counts. This rearrangement joins TRBV7-9 to TRBJ1-4, with D uncertain. V was clipped by 1 base and J by 8 bases, with 11 bases between them. The CDR3 covers 14 residues. Germline assignment: CDR1 SEHNR and CDR2 FQNEAQ (reference sequence). CDR3 nucleotides: TGTGCCAGCAGCTTAGTCCGGGAAGGGGAAAAACTGTTTTTT. The encoded protein is CASSLVREGEKLFF.

This clonotype was counted a few times. V and J are TRBV4-1 and TRBJ2-2; D remains ambiguous. The CDR3 loop spans 14 amino acids. Between the trimmed V and J ends, which lost 1 base and 0 bases, there was a span of 3 bases. Per germline, CDR1 MGHRA and CDR2 YSYEKL. This CDR3 is CASSQGSNTGELFF. CDR3 bases: TGCGCCAGCAGCCAAGGCTCGAACACCGGGGAGCTGTTTTTT.

CDR3 DNA: TGCGCCAGCAAGGGGGCGCGGTCTTTGAACACTGAAGCTTTCTTT. Protein sequence: CASKGARSLNTEAFF. The chain carries TRBV5-1 and TRBJ1-1, with 7 bases that match TRBD1. Per germline, CDR1 SGHRS and CDR2 YFSETQ. CDR3 size: 15 residues. V was clipped by 6 bases and J by 0 bases; unmatched bases: 8.

This clonotype was counted many times. The chain employs TRBV4-1 and TRBJ1-4; 7 positions agree with TRBD1. This CDR3 region has 18 residues. Germline loops: CDR1 MGHRA, CDR2 YSYEKL. After removal of 0 bases from V and 2 bases from J, the junction contained 9 bases not matched to a gene. Here the CDR3 reads CASSQDPEGAGTNEKLFF. CDR3 nucleotides: TGCGCCAGCAGCCAAGATCCCGAGGGGGCAGGGACTAATGAAAAACTGTTTTTT.

The table lists this clonotype with a few counts. The V gene is TRBV12-3 or TRBV12-4, the J gene TRBJ1-5; D gene unclear. The CDR3 consists of 14 residues. The germline V and J ends were trimmed by 3 bases and 0 bases, with 6 bases remaining between them. DNA for the CDR3: TGTGCCAGCAGTTTCTCCTATAGCAATCAGCCCCAGCATTTT. It specifies CASSFSYSNQPQHF.

This clonotype has a handful of counts. The J gene is TRBJ1-3, the V gene TRBV7-9; TRBD1 aligns across 10 bases. This CDR3 region has 17 residues. Germline V gene data show CDR1 as SEHNR and CDR2 as FQNEAQ (reference sequence). V shed 5 bases and J 1 base; nucleotides not matched to a gene: 8. In nucleotides, the CDR3 is TGTGCCAGCAGCAGACGGACAGGGGGTTCATCTGGAAACACCATATATTTT. This sequence encodes CASSRRTGGSSGNTIYF.

The rearrangement links TRBV4-2 to TRBJ2-5, with TRBD2 matching over 10 bases. V gave up 4 bases and J gave up 8 bases; unmatched junction bases: 13. CDR3 size: 16 residues. The germline CDR1 and CDR2 sequences are LGHNA and YNFKEQ. The CDR3 DNA sequence: TGTGCCAGCAGCCGAGGACTAGCGGAGGGCTCGGGTACCCAGTACTTC. This sequence encodes CASSRGLAEGSGTQYF.

This clonotype was seen a handful of times. One end of the junction does not line up with germline, which may come from a read error. The rearrangement joins TRBV20-1 to TRBJ1-4; 7 nucleotides line up with TRBD1. CDR1 is DFQATT and CDR2 is SNEGSKA in the germline V gene (reference sequence). The CDR3 runs to 16 residues. CDR3 sequence: CSARVPVRTGDEKMFF. The CDR3 nucleotides are TGCAGTGCTAGGGTTCCTGTGAGGACAGGAGATGAAAAAATGTTTTTT.

There are a few counts of this clonotype. The chain employs TRBV2 and TRBJ2-6, with 7 bases aligning to TRBD2. CDR3 length: 15 amino acids. Trimming cost V 10 bases and J 0 bases; bases outside gene matches: 6. Per the germline V gene, CDR1 is SNHLY and CDR2 is FYNNEI. The CDR3 nucleotides read TGTGCCACCCGGGGGGAGAGCTCTGGGGCCAACGTCCTGACTTTC. Its translation: CATRGESSGANVLTF.

The chain recombines TRBV14 with TRBJ1-4; no definite D call. The CDR3 length is 14 residues. V was pared by 2 bases and J by 4 bases, with 8 bases between. Germline values: CDR1 SGHDN, CDR2 FVKESK. CDR3: CASSQRSYNEKLFF. The CDR3 bases are TGTGCCAGCAGCCAACGCAGTTATAATGAAAAACTGTTTTTT. Supplemented by reference TRBV14 and TRBJ1-4, the full variable domain reads EAGVTQFPSHSVIEKGQTVTLRCDPISGHDNLYWYRRVMGKEIKFLLHFVKESKQDESGMPNNRFLAERTGGTYSTLKVQPAELEDSGVYFCASSQRSYNEKLFFGSGTQLSVL.

J is TRBJ2-2 and V is TRBV5-1; D not resolved. The CDR3 consists of 14 residues. V was cut by 0 bases and J by 6 bases, with 9 bases left in between. Germline-derived CDR1 and CDR2 are SGHRS and YFSETQ. The CDR3 sequence is CASSLAGWAGELFF. In DNA, the CDR3 is TGCGCCAGCAGCTTGGCAGGATGGGCCGGGGAGCTGTTTTTT.

The V and J genes are TRBV6-6 and TRBJ1-1; the D gene is possibly TRBD1 (6 bases). This CDR3 region has 13 residues. Germline-derived CDR1 and CDR2 are MNHNY and SVGAGI (reference sequence). V lost 6 bases and J lost 3, with 11 bases in between. CDR3 bases: TGTGCCAGCAGAATGGACAGTTACACTGAAGCTTTCTTT. Amino acids: CASRMDSYTEAFF.